The clone carrying this TCR beta chain came up many times. The target antigen is unknown. The data derive from a study of neurological immune-mediated disorders. Trimming cost V 5 bases and J 3 bases; bases outside gene matches: 2. Germline CDR1 SGHAT, CDR2 FQNNGV. The CDR3 has 14 residues. TCRdb re-analysed the 5' RACE reads in MiXCR, keeping a single row per CDR3 protein. The sample consists of under 75,000 distinct CDR3 sequences, roughly 4.9% of them appearing once. General study findings and limits: Private repertoires in all groups were suggested, as expanded clones shared no CDR3 amino acid sequences across subjects.

This sequence was found in a human donor with multiple sclerosis. The donor label of this sample is uncertain. The specimen sequenced was PBMCs. This chain uses TRBV11-2 with TRBJ1-5, with 9 nucleotides matching TRBD1. The CDR3 reads CASSEQGANQPQHF. CDR3 DNA: TGTGCCAGCAGCGAACAGGGGGCCAATCAGCCCCAGCATTTT.